Presented here are 29 T cell receptor beta chains from one specimen sequenced in a study of blood T cell repertoires in COVID-19. Some clones are missing from TCRdb's copy, which holds only in-frame ones; the method was immunoSEQ multiplex PCR. Among approximately 110,000 clones, 75% to 85% were seen once, and the ten largest hold 7.9%. Input material: peripheral blood. Receptor source: a man aged 65-85 years with acute or convalescent COVID-19.

This clone appeared a single time. The V gene is TRBV9, the J gene TRBJ2-3; D perhaps matches TRBD1 (6 bases). The CDR3 is 15 amino acids. Germline V gene sequence: CDR1 SGDLS, CDR2 YYNGEE. The V and J ends lost 0 bases and 4 bases respectively, with 12 bases between them. Here the CDR3 reads CASSVANRVADTQYF. CDR3 sequence (DNA): TGTGCCAGCAGCGTAGCTAACAGGGTAGCAGATACGCAGTATTTT.

This clone was detected only a few times. The genes are TRBV28 and TRBJ1-2; 7 bases line up with TRBD1. V was clipped by 7 bases and J by 8 bases; unmatched bases: 13. Per the germline V gene, CDR1 is MDHEN and CDR2 is SYDVKM. The CDR3 loop spans 14 amino acids. CDR3 coding DNA: TGTGCCAGCACCACAGGGGTGAATTCGGGCGGCTACACCTTC. Protein: CASTTGVNSGGYTF.

CDR3 loop: CASSLSGGTKPYEQYF. DNA of the CDR3: TGTGCCAGCAGTTTATCGGGCGGGACGAAACCTTACGAGCAGTACTTC. The rearrangement joins TRBV28 to TRBJ2-7; possible D gene TRBD2, 6 bases. Germline CDR1 is MDHEN and CDR2 is SYDVKM. The V end lost 1 base, the J end lost 4 bases, and 17 bases lay between the germline ends. The CDR3 length is 16 residues.

J is TRBJ1-2 and V is TRBV5-4; D remains unclear. Per germline, CDR1 SGHNT and CDR2 YYREEE (reference sequence). V gave up 2 bases and J gave up 9 bases, with 11 bases separating them. This CDR3 has 12 residues. This CDR3 reads CASSFSYSRYTF. Here the CDR3 DNA reads TGTGCCAGCAGCTTTTCATACAGCCGCTACACCTTC.

J is TRBJ1-1 and V is TRBV5-1, with 8 bases fitting TRBD1. From germline, CDR1 is SGHRS and CDR2 YFSETQ. The CDR3 contains 14 residues. After removal of 0 bases from V and 11 bases from J, the junction contained 9 bases not matched to a gene. Here the CDR3 DNA reads TGCGCCAGCAGCTTGGGACAGGGGACGGAATTCGCTTTCTTT. Its protein product is CASSLGQGTEFAFF.

The chain is built from TRBV19 and TRBJ2-2, with a weak D call TRBD1 (5 bases). The CDR3 consists of 15 residues. Trimming shortened V by 3 bases and J by 0 bases, and 8 bases separated the two germline ends. Germline V CDR1 and CDR2: LNHDA, SQIVND (reference sequence). CDR3 coding DNA: TGTGCCAGTAGTATCTCGACAGCGAACACCGGGGAGCTGTTTTTT. Amino acid sequence: CASSISTANTGELFF. Using reference TRBV19 and TRBJ2-2 for the parts outside the CDR3, the full variable domain is DGGITQSPKYLFRKEGQNVTLSCEQNLNHDAMYWYRQDPGQGLRLIYYSQIVNDFQKGDIAEGYSVSREKKESFPLTVTSAQKNPTAFYLCASSISTANTGELFFGEGSRLTVL.

With respect to this clone: In the same sample, other DNA sequences code for this CDR3. The J gene is TRBJ1-3, the V gene TRBV6-5; 8 bases line up with TRBD1. The CDR3 runs to 14 residues. Germline V gives CDR1 MNHEY, CDR2 SVGAGI. Trimming cost V 5 bases and J 2 bases; bases outside gene matches: 2. The CDR3 DNA is TGTGCCAGCAGTAAGACAGGGGCTGGAAACACCATATATTTT. Residues: CASSKTGAGNTIYF.

This rearrangement joins TRBV4-1 to TRBJ1-2, with a tentative D call TRBD1 (6 bases). Germline CDR1 MGHRA, CDR2 YSYEKL. V was cut by 4 bases and J by 5 bases, with 20 bases left in between. The CDR3 sequence is 16 residues long. This CDR3 reads CASSLTEGVEGYGYTF. CDR3 DNA sequence: TGCGCCAGCAGCCTCACTGAGGGGGTTGAGGGATATGGCTACACCTTC.

The table lists this clone with a count of one. The chain couples TRBV30 to TRBJ2-1; TRBD1 agrees at 10 bases. This CDR3 is 14 amino acids long. CDR1 and CDR2 from the germline V gene are GTSNPN and SVGIG (reference sequence). Unmatched junction bases numbered 2, after V lost 0 bases and J lost 6 bases. CDR3 in DNA: TGTGCCTGGAGTGTAGGGACAGGGGCCAATGAGCAGTTCTTC. It encodes CAWSVGTGANEQFF.

The V gene is TRBV18, the J gene TRBJ2-2; 7 bases align to TRBD1. CDR3 size: 17 residues. J gave up 3 bases and V 6 bases, and 13 bases lay outside the gene matches. The germline V gene has CDR1 KGHSH and CDR2 LQKENI. In DNA form, the CDR3 reads TGTGCCAGCTCTCGAATATTAACAGGGGCGGACACCGGGGAGCTGTTTTTT. This gives the protein CASSRILTGADTGELFF. The variable domain in full, with the rest retrieved from reference TRBV18 and TRBJ2-2, is NAGVMQNPRHLVRRRGQEARLRCSPMKGHSHVYWYRQLPEEGLKFMVYLQKENIIDESGMPKERFSAEFPKEGPSILRIQQVVRGDSAAYFCASSRILTGADTGELFFGEGSRLTVL.

This chain links TRBV7-8 with TRBJ2-7; the D gene is possibly TRBD2 (5 bases). This CDR3 region has 16 residues. From germline, CDR1 is SGHVS and CDR2 FQNEAQ. Trimming removed 2 bases at V and 4 bases at J, with 18 bases between. CDR3 in amino acids: CASSLLESGNRYEQYF. Written as DNA, the CDR3 is TGTGCCAGCAGCTTATTGGAGTCGGGGAATAGGTACGAGCAGTACTTC.

The chain carries TRBV30 and TRBJ2-3; D is unclear. CDR3 length: 15 residues. The germline V gene has CDR1 GTSNPN and CDR2 SVGIG (reference sequence). Between the trimmed V and J ends, which lost 3 bases and 2 bases, there was a span of 15 bases. This chain's CDR3 is CAWREKRFYTDTQYF. The DNA of the CDR3 is TGTGCCTGGAGAGAAAAACGTTTCTACACAGATACGCAGTATTTT.

In its sample, this clone was seen a few times. This chain joins TRBV28 and TRBJ2-2; D is possibly TRBD2 (5 bases). Germline values: CDR1 MDHEN, CDR2 SYDVKM. The CDR3 is made up of 16 amino acids. Between the trimmed V and J ends, which lost 8 bases and 2 bases, there was a span of 18 bases. CDR3 DNA: TGTGCCAGCCGGTGGTTTGGAGGAGGTAACACCGGGGAGCTGTTTTTT. Amino acid sequence: CASRWFGGGNTGELFF.

The CDR3 coding sequence is TGTGCCAGCGCCACCGACAACTCTGGAAACACCATATATTTT. Its protein is CASATDNSGNTIYF. V gene TRBV6-5 combines with J gene TRBJ1-3; D is undetermined. V was clipped by 8 bases and J by 0 bases, with 11 bases between them. In germline, CDR1 is MNHEY, CDR2 SVGAGI. CDR3 length: 14 residues.

The chain carries TRBV28 and TRBJ2-6; D is uncertain. Between the trimmed V and J ends, which lost 5 bases and 0 bases, there was a span of 8 bases. CDR1 MDHEN and CDR2 SYDVKM come from the germline V gene. The CDR3 sequence is 15 residues long. CDR3 sequence reads: CASSPGSSGANVLTF. In nucleotides, the CDR3 is TGTGCCAGCAGTCCAGGCTCCTCTGGGGCCAACGTCCTGACTTTC.

The CDR3 coding sequence is TGTGCCAGCAGCGTAGGGCAGAACTACGAGCAGTACTTC. Protein: CASSVGQNYEQYF. This chain uses TRBV9 with TRBJ2-7; D is ambiguous. The germline CDR1 and CDR2 sequences are SGDLS and YYNGEE. The CDR3 sequence is 13 residues long. V lost 0 bases and J lost 3, with 7 bases in between.

This chain uses TRBV11-2 with TRBJ1-6; tentative D call: TRBD1 (5 bases). The germline gives CDR1 SGHAT, CDR2 FQNNGV. This CDR3 is 16 amino acids long. The germline V and J ends were trimmed by 7 bases and 7 bases, with 20 bases remaining between them. The CDR3 DNA is TGTGCCAGCACTCTAGCGGTGGGGCTGGGGAATTCACCCCTCCACTTT. Its translation: CASTLAVGLGNSPLHF.

The chain employs TRBV5-1 and TRBJ1-3; 7 bases are a match to TRBD1. J was trimmed by 2 bases and V by 4 bases; bases with no gene match: 9. There are 16 residues in the CDR3. Looked up from germline, CDR1 is SGHRS and CDR2 is YFSETQ. The CDR3 nucleotides are TGCGCCAGCAGCCGCTCAAGACAGGGAGCTGGAAACACCATATATTTT. The encoded protein is CASSRSRQGAGNTIYF.

Only a few counts were recorded for this clone. The gene calls are TRBV6-2 or TRBV6-3 and TRBJ1-1, with a weak D call TRBD1 (5 bases). This CDR3 spans 17 amino acids. Germline CDR1 is MNHEY and CDR2 is SVGEGT. Trimming left V 5 bases short and J 3 bases short, with 22 bases between. CDR3 loop: CASSPTSLGRLDTEAFF. As DNA, the CDR3 is TGTGCCAGCAGTCCCACATCACTGGGGCGCCTGGACACTGAAGCTTTCTTT.

J is TRBJ2-3 and V is TRBV28; D perhaps matches TRBD2 (6 bases). The length of the CDR3 is 16 residues. Germline lookup yields CDR1 MDHEN and CDR2 SYDVKM. V was shortened by 8 bases and J by 0 bases, with 18 bases between the two germline ends. CDR3 bases: TGTGCCAGCCCTCCCAGGGACTCCTATAGCACAGATACGCAGTATTTT. Its translation is CASPPRDSYSTDTQYF.

The chain joins TRBV27 to TRBJ1-2; possibly TRBD1 for D (6 bases). V dropped 11 bases and J dropped 13 bases, with 23 bases sitting between them. Germline V CDR1 and CDR2: MNHEY, SMNVEV (reference sequence). CDR3 size: 12 residues. The CDR3 region is CALKPGAGAFTF. The CDR3 coding sequence is TGTGCCCTAAAGCCTGGGGCAGGGGCTTTCACCTTC.

The V call is TRBV3-1 (or the pseudogene TRBV3-2), the J call TRBJ2-2; D not resolved. CDR3 length: 13 residues. Looked up from germline, CDR1 is LGHDT and CDR2 is YNNKEL (reference sequence). V was trimmed by 1 base and J by 6 bases, leaving 6 bases between them. The CDR3 DNA reads as TGTGCCAGCAGCCAAGTTAGATCCGGGGAGCTGTTTTTT. Its translation: CASSQVRSGELFF.

This sequence joins TRBV6-5 and TRBJ1-1; 8 bases agree with TRBD1. Germline trimming cut 4 bases from V and 0 bases from J; bases unmatched to any gene: 7. CDR1 MNHEY and CDR2 SVGAGI come from the germline V gene. CDR3 size: 16 residues. In DNA, the CDR3 is TGTGCCAGCAGTTCCCGGACAGGGTCGATGAACACTGAAGCTTTCTTT. This gives the protein CASSSRTGSMNTEAFF.

This chain uses TRBV5-1 with TRBJ1-2; unclear D gene. V shed 7 bases and J shed 0 bases, with 10 bases lying between them. The germline CDR1 and CDR2 sequences are SGHRS and YFSETQ. The CDR3 totals 13 residues. This CDR3 is CASSERTNYGYTF. The CDR3, as DNA: TGCGCCAGCTCGGAGCGAACTAACTATGGCTACACCTTC.

This clone was observed a handful of times. J is TRBJ2-1 and V is TRBV27; 11 bases map to TRBD2. Germline V gene data show CDR1 as MNHEY and CDR2 as SMNVEV (reference sequence). The trim removed 0 bases at V and 4 bases at J, leaving 2 bases unmatched. The CDR3 loop spans 16 amino acids. The DNA for the CDR3 is TGTGCCAGCAGTTTATCGGGACTAGCGGAGTACAATGAGCAGTTCTTC. It specifies CASSLSGLAEYNEQFF.

This chain joins TRBV19 and TRBJ2-7; tentative D call: TRBD1 (6 bases). Germline CDR1 is LNHDA and CDR2 is SQIVND (reference sequence). V was clipped by 5 bases and J by 4 bases, with 12 bases between them. This CDR3 has 13 residues. CDR3 residues: CASSRQGTYEQYF. Here the CDR3 DNA reads TGTGCCAGTAGTCGGCAGGGGACGTACGAGCAGTACTTC.

The genes are TRBV11-1 and TRBJ2-5, with TRBD1 matching over 9 bases. From germline, CDR1 is SGHAT and CDR2 FQDESV (reference sequence). J was trimmed by 10 bases and V by 1 base; bases with no gene match: 13. The CDR3 loop spans 16 amino acids. CDR3 residues: CASSLGGTGKILDQYF. The CDR3 coding sequence is TGTGCCAGCAGCTTAGGAGGGACAGGGAAGATTTTAGACCAGTACTTC.

This rearrangement joins TRBV7-8 to TRBJ1-5; 11 nucleotides align to TRBD1. Germline V CDR1 and CDR2: SGHVS, FQNEAQ. The trim removed 1 base at V and 7 bases at J, leaving 3 bases unmatched. The length of the CDR3 is 15 residues. CDR3 coding DNA: TGTGCCAGCAGCTTAGGGGGGACAGGGGGACAGCCCCAGCATTTT. It encodes CASSLGGTGGQPQHF.

The CDR3 DNA follows: TGTGCCAGCAGCCAAGATACAGTCCTTCCGTTCTTC. Protein: CASSQDTVLPFF. V gene TRBV4-2 combines with J gene TRBJ2-1, with no clear D. Germline V gives CDR1 LGHNA, CDR2 YNFKEQ. This CDR3 has 12 residues. Deletions cut 0 bases from V and 15 bases from J, with 12 bases between.